The clone carrying this T cell receptor (beta chain) has just a few counts. TCRdb used MiXCR to reprocess the RT-PCR reads, holding one entry per CDR3 protein. The sample has about 680,000 distinct CDR3 sequences, 14% seen once. Trimming stripped 8 bases from V and 5 bases from J, with 10 bases between. CDR1 is MNHEY, CDR2 SVGEGT, per germline. There are 13 residues in the CDR3. This clonotype was obtained from a female donor in good health, serving as a healthy control. The genes are TRBV6-2 or TRBV6-3 and TRBJ1-6; D uncertain. Material for sequencing was memory CD4+ T cells from blood. CDR3 region: CASATADNSPLHF. The CDR3 bases are TGTGCCAGCGCCACCGCGGATAATTCACCCCTCCACTTT.